One and the same sample provided the 12 T cell receptor beta chains below, sequenced in a study of T cell changes during pregnancy in multiple sclerosis (dated by TCRdb to the late 2010s). The library was produced with the immunoSEQ multiplex PCR assay. TCRdb stores this immuneACCESS table with in-frame sequences only. Part of the clones is absent; in the studies checked, under half of the shortfall reflects unresolved V genes, and no reason is known for the rest. The sample has about 40,000 clones on record, 80% to 90% of them singletons. The leading ten clones occupy roughly 0.5% of the sample. The sequencing here drew on CD4+ T cells from peripheral blood mononuclear cells, taken in the first trimester of pregnancy. The receptors derive from a female donor with multiple sclerosis, enrolled in a pregnancy study.

The V call is TRBV18, the J call TRBJ1-3; D perhaps matches TRBD1 (5 bases). The CDR3 runs 16 residues. The germline V gene encodes CDR1 KGHSH and CDR2 LQKENI. With 2 bases removed from V and 0 bases from J, the gap between germline ends came to 11 bases. CDR3: CASSPETASSGNTIYF. In DNA, the CDR3 is TGTGCCAGCTCACCAGAGACAGCAAGCTCTGGAAACACCATATATTTT.

This sequence joins TRBV6-1 and TRBJ1-2; 9 bases line up with TRBD1. The CDR3 loop spans 15 amino acids. V dropped 5 bases and J dropped 4; count of bases not matched to a gene: 8. Germline CDR1 and CDR2: MNHNS and SASEGT. The CDR3 protein is CASSPLTGGFYGYTF. CDR3 nucleotides: TGTGCCAGCAGTCCTTTGACAGGGGGTTTCTATGGCTACACCTTC.

The J gene is TRBJ1-1, the V gene TRBV9; D remains unclear. CDR1 and CDR2 from the germline V gene are SGDLS and YYNGEE. V was pared by 0 bases and J by 1 base, with 7 bases between. The length of the CDR3 is 14 residues. CDR3 loop: CASSVASANTEAFF. For the CDR3, the DNA is TGTGCCAGCAGCGTAGCCAGCGCGAACACTGAAGCTTTCTTT.

The V call is TRBV5-1, the J call TRBJ2-5, with 11 bases lining up with TRBD2. CDR3 length: 15 residues. V shed 7 bases and J 5 bases; nucleotides not matched to a gene: 10. Germline V CDR1 and CDR2: SGHRS, YFSETQ. CDR3 residues: CASLLTGTSGETQYF. CDR3 DNA: TGCGCCAGCCTGTTAACCGGGACTAGCGGCGAGACCCAGTACTTC.

The V gene is TRBV2, the J gene TRBJ2-2; TRBD1 agrees at 7 bases. Germline V gene lookup returns CDR1 SNHLY and CDR2 FYNNEI. V trimming: 5 bases; J trimming: 4 bases; junction bases outside the gene matches: 10. The CDR3 has 16 residues. CDR3 sequence (DNA): TGTGCCAGCAGTCGACAGGGAATGGAAAGCACCGGGGAGCTGTTTTTT. Protein: CASSRQGMESTGELFF.

The chain combines TRBV7-6 with TRBJ2-1; 8 bases fit TRBD2. Germline V gives CDR1 SGHVS, CDR2 FNYEAQ. After removal of 5 bases from V and 9 bases from J, the junction contained 9 bases not matched to a gene. The CDR3 contains 14 residues. The CDR3 spells CASSLFGREAEQFF. CDR3 coding DNA: TGTGCCAGCAGCCTCTTCGGGCGGGAGGCTGAGCAGTTCTTC.

This chain's CDR3 is CASSPQGAGDYGYTF. The CDR3, as DNA: TGTGCCAGCAGTCCGCAGGGGGCTGGCGACTATGGCTACACCTTC. The rearrangement links TRBV27 to TRBJ1-2, with 8 bases identical to TRBD1. With V trimmed by 5 bases and J by 3 bases, 8 bases remained unmatched. The CDR3 contains 15 residues. Germline CDR1 MNHEY, CDR2 SMNVEV (reference sequence).

CDR3 sequence reads: CASSPAAQAGNYGYTF. CDR3 DNA: TGTGCCAGCTCACCAGCAGCCCAGGCGGGGAACTATGGCTACACCTTC. The V and J genes are TRBV18 and TRBJ1-2, with D unclear. With 2 bases removed from V and 2 bases from J, the gap between germline ends came to 15 bases. The CDR3 length is 16 residues. From germline, CDR1 is KGHSH and CDR2 LQKENI.

The J gene is TRBJ2-3, the V gene TRBV7-2; 7 bases align to TRBD2. The CDR3 is made up of 14 amino acids. V gave up 6 bases and J gave up 2 bases; unmatched junction bases: 5. From germline, CDR1 is SGHTA and CDR2 FQGNSA. CDR3 in amino acids: CASSPGLITDTQYF. DNA for the CDR3: TGTGCCAGCAGTCCGGGACTAATCACAGATACGCAGTATTTT.

This chain uses TRBV27 with TRBJ2-7; the D is unclear. Germline loops: CDR1 MNHEY, CDR2 SMNVEV (reference sequence). Trimming removed 2 bases at V and 0 bases at J, with 8 bases between. The CDR3 totals 14 residues. This CDR3 is CASSLRAFSYEQYF. For the CDR3, the DNA is TGTGCCAGCAGTTTACGAGCGTTCTCCTACGAGCAGTACTTC.

The gene calls are TRBV25-1 and TRBJ2-5, with D possibly matching TRBD1 (6 bases). The CDR3 loop spans 15 amino acids. CDR1 is MGHDK, CDR2 SYGVNS, per germline. Between the trimmed V and J ends, which lost 3 bases and 0 bases, there was a span of 11 bases. Here the CDR3 DNA reads TGTGCCAGCAGTGAGGGGGCGATTTACCAAGAGACCCAGTACTTC. Protein product: CASSEGAIYQETQYF.

CDR3 protein: CAISESAGTGDGYTF. The CDR3 DNA is TGTGCCATCAGTGAGAGCGCCGGGACAGGGGACGGCTACACCTTC. The chain joins TRBV10-3 to TRBJ1-2; 10 bases are shared with TRBD1. The germline CDR1 and CDR2 sequences are ENHRY and SYGVKD. The CDR3 is 15 residues long. V was pared by 2 bases and J by 8 bases, with 8 bases of the junction left unmatched.